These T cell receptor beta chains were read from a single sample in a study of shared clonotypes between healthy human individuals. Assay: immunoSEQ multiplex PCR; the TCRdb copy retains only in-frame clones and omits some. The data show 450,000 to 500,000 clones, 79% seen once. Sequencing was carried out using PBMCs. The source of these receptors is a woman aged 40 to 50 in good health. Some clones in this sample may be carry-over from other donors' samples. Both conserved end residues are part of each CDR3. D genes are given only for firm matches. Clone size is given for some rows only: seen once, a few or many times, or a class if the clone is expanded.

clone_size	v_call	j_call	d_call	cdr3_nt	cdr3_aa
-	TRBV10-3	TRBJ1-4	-	TGTGCCATCAGTGATCCGGGACAAGAAAATGAAAAACTGTTTTTT	CAISDPGQENEKLFF
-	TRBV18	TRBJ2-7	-	TGTGCCAGCTCACCGAACAGCTACGAGCAGTACTTC	CASSPNSYEQYF
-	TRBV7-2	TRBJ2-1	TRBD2	TGTGCCAGCAGCCGACTAGCGCGCTCCTACAATGAGCAGTTCTTC	CASSRLARSYNEQFF
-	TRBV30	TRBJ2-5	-	TGTGCCTGGAGTGTACCCCGGACGGCGCAAGAGACCCAGTACTTC	CAWSVPRTAQETQYF
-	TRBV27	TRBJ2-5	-	TGTGCCAGCAGTTTGAGGAGGGGGTTCCAAGAGACCCAGTACTTC	CASSLRRGFQETQYF
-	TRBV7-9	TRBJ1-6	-	TGTGCCAGCCAGTCCAATAATTCACCCCTCCACTTT	CASQSNNSPLHF
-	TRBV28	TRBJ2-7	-	TGTGCCAGCCAGGACTCGTTCTACGAGCAGTACTTC	CASQDSFYEQYF
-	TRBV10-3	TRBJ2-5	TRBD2	TGTGCCATCAGTGAGGACCGACTAGCGATGGAGACCCAGTACTTC	CAISEDRLAMETQYF
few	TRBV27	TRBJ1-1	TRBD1	TGTGCCAGCAGAAGGGACAGGGGAACTGAAGCTTTCTTT	CASRRDRGTEAFF
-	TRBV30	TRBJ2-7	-	TGTGCCCTCAGTATAGGGGCGAACGAGCAGTACTTC	CALSIGANEQYF
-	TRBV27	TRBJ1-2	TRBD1	TGTGCCAGCAGTCGGACAGGGAGTGGCTACACCTTC	CASSRTGSGYTF
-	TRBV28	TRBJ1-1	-	TGTGCCAGCAGGGCGACACCGACTGAAGCTTTCTTT	CASRATPTEAFF
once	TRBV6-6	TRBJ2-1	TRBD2	TGTGCCAGCAGTTCGGGACTAGCGGGAATCGGCGGGCAGTTCTTC	CASSSGLAGIGGQFF
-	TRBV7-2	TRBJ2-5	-	TGTGCCAGCAGCTTAGGCGGGACCCAAGAGACCCAGTACTTC	CASSLGGTQETQYF
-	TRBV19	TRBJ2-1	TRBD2	TGTGCCAGTAGTATTCCGGGACTAGCGGGAAATGAGCAGTTCTTC	CASSIPGLAGNEQFF
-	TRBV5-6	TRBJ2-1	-	TGTGCCAGCAGCTTGGGGGGACGCAATGAGCAGTTCTTC	CASSLGGRNEQFF
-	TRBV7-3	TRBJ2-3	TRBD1	TGTGCCAGCAGCTCACAGGGGGCAACAGATACGCAGTATTTT	CASSSQGATDTQYF
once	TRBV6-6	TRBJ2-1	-	TGTGCCAGCAGTTATGGTAGTGGCAATGAGCAGTTCTTC	CASSYGSGNEQFF
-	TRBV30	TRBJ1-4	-	TGTGCCTGGAGTCCCGGACAGACAACTAATGAAAAACTGTTTTTT	CAWSPGQTTNEKLFF
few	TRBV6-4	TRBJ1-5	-	TGTGCCAGCAGTTTCGACAGCAATCAGCCCCAGCATTTT	CASSFDSNQPQHF
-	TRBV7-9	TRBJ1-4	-	TGTGCCAGCAGCTTGCCCCGGGGTACACCTAATGAAAAACTGTTTTTT	CASSLPRGTPNEKLFF
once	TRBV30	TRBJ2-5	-	TGTGCCTGGAGTATGGGCTCAGCGTTGTACAGTTTCGAGACCCAGTACTTC	CAWSMGSALYSFETQYF
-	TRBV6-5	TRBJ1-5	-	TGTGCCAGCAGTTACGACGGACGGCAAGGGGCCCAGCATTTT	CASSYDGRQGAQHF
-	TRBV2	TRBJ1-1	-	TGTGCCAGCAGTGATGACAGCCGAGAAGCTTTCTTT	CASSDDSREAFF
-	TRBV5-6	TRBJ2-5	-	TGTGCCAGCAGCAACCTCGGGCCCCAGTACTTC	CASSNLGPQYF
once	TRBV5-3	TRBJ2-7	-	TGTGCCAGAAGTTGCAGAGGAGGAGGTACAAGGTCCTACGAGCAGTACTTC	CARSCRGGGTRSYEQYF
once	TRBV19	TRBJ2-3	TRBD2	TGTGCCAGTAGTATAGTAAGCGGGAGAACAAGTGATACGCAGTATTTT	CASSIVSGRTSDTQYF
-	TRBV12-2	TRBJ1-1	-	TGTGCAAGTCGCTTAGATAGGGGAGGGAACACTGAAGCTTTCTTT	CASRLDRGGNTEAFF
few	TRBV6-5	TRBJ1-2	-	TGTGCCAGCAGGCCCCTGGGGGACTATGGCTACACCTTC	CASRPLGDYGYTF
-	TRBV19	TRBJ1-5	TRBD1	TGTGCCAGTAGTCCGCTTTTGACAGGGGACAATCAGCCCCAGCATTTT	CASSPLLTGDNQPQHF
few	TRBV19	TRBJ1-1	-	TGTGCCAGTAGTATAAGTGGGGCTTCATATATGAACACTGAAGCTTTCTTT	CASSISGASYMNTEAFF
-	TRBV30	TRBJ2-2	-	TGTGCCTGGAGAGACACGAACACCGGGGAGCTGTTTTTT	CAWRDTNTGELFF
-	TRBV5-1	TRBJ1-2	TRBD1	TGCGCCAGCAGCCCAGGGACAGGGGGTAACTATGGCTACACCTTC	CASSPGTGGNYGYTF
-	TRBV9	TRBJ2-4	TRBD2	TGTGCCAGCAGCGTAGACGGGAGGTCAAACATTCAGTACTTC	CASSVDGRSNIQYF
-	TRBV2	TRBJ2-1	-	TGTGCCAGCAGTGATCTGGGGGCGGCTGACAATGAGCAGTTCTTC	CASSDLGAADNEQFF
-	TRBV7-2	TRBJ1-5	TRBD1	TGTGCCAGCGGACAGGGTTTCCAGCCCCAGCATTTT	CASGQGFQPQHF
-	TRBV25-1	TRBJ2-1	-	TGTGCCAGCAGTGATTTTGGACAATATGAGCAGTTCTTC	CASSDFGQYEQFF
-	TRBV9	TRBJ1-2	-	TGTGCCAGCAGCGTCGGGGAGAGCTATGGCTACACCTTC	CASSVGESYGYTF
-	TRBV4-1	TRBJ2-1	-	TGCGCCAGCAGCCAAGGGACTACCGGTTCTGAGCAGTTCTTC	CASSQGTTGSEQFF
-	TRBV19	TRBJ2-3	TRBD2	TGTGCCAGCCACCCCGGACTAGCGGAAAGTCATACTAGCACAGATACGCAGTATTTT	CASHPGLAESHTSTDTQYF
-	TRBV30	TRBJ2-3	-	TGTGCCTGGAGTGGCGCAGATACGCAGTATTTT	CAWSGADTQYF
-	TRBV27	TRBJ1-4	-	TGTGCCAGCAGTTTAGAAGCAGCCCGGGATGAAAAACTGTTTTTT	CASSLEAARDEKLFF
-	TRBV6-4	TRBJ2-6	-	TGTGCCATCAGTCCCGCTGGGGCCAACGTCCTGACTTTC	CAISPAGANVLTF
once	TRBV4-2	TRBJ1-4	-	TGTGCCAGCAGCCAAGCTCCTGATGGGAATGAGGAAAAACTGTTTTTT	CASSQAPDGNEEKLFF
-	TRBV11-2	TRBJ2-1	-	TGTGCCAGCAGCTTAGGTGGCATCTACAATGAGCAGTTCTTC	CASSLGGIYNEQFF
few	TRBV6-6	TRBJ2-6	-	TGTGCCACCGGGAGCTCTGGGGCCAACGTCCTGACTTTC	CATGSSGANVLTF
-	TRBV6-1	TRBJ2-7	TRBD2	TGTGCCAGCAGCTCTAGCGGGAGCTACGAGCAGTACTTC	CASSSSGSYEQYF
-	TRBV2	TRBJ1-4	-	TGTGCCAGCAGTCGAGGAACACTATTTAATGAAAAACTGTTTTTT	CASSRGTLFNEKLFF